What follows is one T cell receptor beta chain and its context. The source of the sample is a study of blood T cell repertoires in COVID-19. The protocol was immunoSEQ multiplex PCR, while the TCRdb copy is restricted to in-frame clones and leaves out a portion. The sample lists about 160,000 clones; more than 60% were seen once. Germline V gives CDR1 MNHEY, CDR2 SVGAGI. The CDR3 extends over 15 amino acids. J was trimmed by 0 bases and V by 6 bases; bases with no gene match: 8. This sequence originates from a man in his 60s with acute or convalescent COVID-19. The specimen sequenced was peripheral blood. The chain employs TRBV6-5 and TRBJ2-7, with 7 bases identical to TRBD2. CDR3 region: CASRDPSGGSYEQYF. In nucleotides, the CDR3 is TGTGCCAGCAGAGACCCTAGCGGTGGCTCCTACGAGCAGTACTTC.